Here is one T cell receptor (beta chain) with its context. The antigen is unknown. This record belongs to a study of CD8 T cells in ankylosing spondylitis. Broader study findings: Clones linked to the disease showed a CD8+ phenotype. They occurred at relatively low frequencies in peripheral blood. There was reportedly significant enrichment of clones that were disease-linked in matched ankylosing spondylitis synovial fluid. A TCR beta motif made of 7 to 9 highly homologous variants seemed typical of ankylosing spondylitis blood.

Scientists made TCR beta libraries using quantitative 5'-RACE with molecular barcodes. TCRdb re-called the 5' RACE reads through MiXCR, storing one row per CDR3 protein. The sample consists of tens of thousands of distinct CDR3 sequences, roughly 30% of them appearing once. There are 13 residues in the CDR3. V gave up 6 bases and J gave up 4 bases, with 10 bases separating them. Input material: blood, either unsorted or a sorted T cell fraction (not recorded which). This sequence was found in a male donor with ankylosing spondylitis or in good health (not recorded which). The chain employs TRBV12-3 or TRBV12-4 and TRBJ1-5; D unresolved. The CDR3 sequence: CASSRGMNQPQHF. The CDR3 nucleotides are TGTGCCAGCAGCCGCGGGATGAATCAGCCCCAGCATTTT.